Below, one T cell receptor (beta chain) is given with its context. The source of the sample is a study of blood T cell repertoires in COVID-19. The assay was immunoSEQ multiplex PCR, and TCRdb's table has in-frame clones only and misses some. Found here are approximately 81,000 clones, roughly 86% of them singletons; the top ten hold around 7.2%. Germline CDR1 and CDR2: SNHLY and FYNNEI. After removal of 6 bases from V and 1 base from J, the junction contained 16 bases not matched to a gene. The CDR3 has 18 amino acids. The origin of this receptor is a human donor in a cohort sampled during active COVID-19. This chain connects TRBV2 to TRBJ2-7, with TRBD1 matching over 9 bases. The source material was peripheral blood. DNA for the CDR3: TGTGCCAGCAGGACTCTTGGACAGGGGACGGGGTGGTCCTACGAGCAGTACTTC. Its protein is CASRTLGQGTGWSYEQYF.